This T cell receptor (beta chain) was retrieved from a study of control samples from healthy donors and cancer patients. Sequencing was performed with immunoSEQ multiplex PCR; in TCRdb, only in-frame clones are kept and a portion is missing. The data hold 90,000 to 110,000 clones, with roughly 91% observed a single time. Germline V CDR1 and CDR2: SGHAT, FQNNGV. CDR3 length: 12 amino acids. Trimming stripped 5 bases from V and 5 bases from J, with 9 bases between. V gene TRBV11-2 combines with J gene TRBJ1-1; D is undetermined. Sequenced material: blood. The clonotype was recovered from a woman aged 50 to 60 in good health. CDR3 coding DNA: TGTGCCAGCAGCCGTTCGGGGACTGAAGCTTTCTTT. Translated: CASSRSGTEAFF.